Following are 18 T cell receptor beta chains from one sample sequenced in a study of shared T cell receptors in the human thymus. Method: immunoSEQ multiplex PCR; TCRdb's copy keeps in-frame clones and lacks some. Seen here are under 450,000 clones, 95% observed once, and the top ten hold about 0.02%. The sequencing sample was made of thymocytes. The receptor set was obtained from a human donor.

The chain has TRBV6-5 and TRBJ1-2; D not resolved. The CDR3 loop spans 14 amino acids. CDR1 MNHEY and CDR2 SVGAGI come from the germline V gene. Trimming cost V 2 bases and J 5 bases, with 12 bases left between them. The DNA of the CDR3 is TGTGCCAGCAGTTACCTCGGAGAAGCTTATGGCTACACCTTC. This codes for CASSYLGEAYGYTF.

The rearrangement links TRBV21-1 to TRBJ2-1. TRBV21-1 counts as a pseudogene. CDR3 length: 16 amino acids. In DNA form, the CDR3 reads TGTGCCAGCAGCAAACTGGGTCAAAGCTCCTACAATGAGCAGTTCTTC. Translated, it gives CASSKLGQSSYNEQFF.

This sequence joins TRBV7-2 and TRBJ2-3, with 10 bases aligning to TRBD1. The CDR3 length is 17 residues. After removal of 1 base from V and 0 bases from J, the junction contained 4 bases not matched to a gene. CDR1 is SGHTA, CDR2 FQGNSA, per germline. The CDR3 bases are TGTGCCAGCAGCTTAGTCGTGGGACAGGGGAGCACAGATACGCAGTATTTT. Protein sequence: CASSLVVGQGSTDTQYF.

The chain carries TRBV7-2 and TRBJ2-7; no clear D gene. The CDR3 spans 15 residues. Trimming pared 0 bases from V and 2 bases from J, leaving 11 bases between. Germline CDR1 and CDR2: SGHTA and FQGNSA. CDR3 in amino acids: CASSLARAPTYEQYF. The CDR3 DNA sequence: TGTGCCAGCAGCTTAGCACGGGCACCCACCTACGAGCAGTACTTC.

This sequence joins TRBV18 and TRBJ2-2, with TRBD2 matching over 7 bases. Germline V gene data show CDR1 as KGHSH and CDR2 as LQKENI. The CDR3 contains 18 residues. Germline trimming cut 2 bases from V and 5 bases from J; bases unmatched to any gene: 14. CDR3 DNA: TGTGCCAGCTCACCAAATCCGTCGTGGGGGGGTCAGACCGGGGAGCTGTTTTTT. This codes for CASSPNPSWGGQTGELFF. The full variable domain, in which reference TRBV18 and TRBJ2-2 provide the parts outside the CDR3, is NAGVMQNPRHLVRRRGQEARLRCSPMKGHSHVYWYRQLPEEGLKFMVYLQKENIIDESGMPKERFSAEFPKEGPSILRIQQVVRGDSAAYFCASSPNPSWGGQTGELFFGEGSRLTVL.

V is TRBV7-2 and J is TRBJ2-7; D is perhaps TRBD2 (5 bases). This CDR3 contains 13 residues. V lost 5 bases, J lost 3 bases, and 11 bases lay in between. Germline assignment: CDR1 SGHTA and CDR2 FQGNSA. DNA of the CDR3: TGTGCCAGCAGCACTCGACGGGACTACGAGCAGTACTTC. The encoded protein is CASSTRRDYEQYF.

The rearrangement joins TRBV11-3 to TRBJ2-1, with 11 positions matching TRBD2. CDR1 is SGHNT, CDR2 YENEEA, per germline. The J segment lost 0 bases and the V segment lost 4 bases, leaving 2 bases of the junction unmatched. The CDR3 extends over 16 amino acids. The CDR3 DNA sequence: TGTGCCAGCAGCTCCGGGACTAGCGGCTCCTACAATGAGCAGTTCTTC. Protein: CASSSGTSGSYNEQFF.

This clone showed up just a few times. The chain carries TRBV15 and TRBJ1-1, with TRBD1 matching over 10 bases. Germline CDR1 reads LNHNV; CDR2 reads YYDKDF (reference sequence). The V segment lost 5 bases and the J segment 0 bases; nucleotides outside the gene matches: 6. This CDR3 has 16 amino acids. CDR3 bases: TGTGCCACCAGCCAACGACAGGGGGCCATGAACACTGAAGCTTTCTTT. Translated, it gives CATSQRQGAMNTEAFF.

V usage is TRBV21-1 and J usage is TRBJ2-7; TRBD1 reflects the table's D call only, with no check against the DNA. TRBV21-1 counts as a pseudogene. The CDR3 runs 12 residues. CDR3 residues: CASLDRLDEQYF. In DNA, the CDR3 is TGTGCCAGCCTGGACAGGCTCGACGAGCAGTACTTC.

The chain uses TRBV29-1 and TRBJ2-1; the D is unclear. The ends were cut back, 3 bases at V and 6 bases at J, with 9 bases in the middle. This CDR3 spans 12 amino acids. CDR1 and CDR2 (germline): SQVTM, ANQGSEA. CDR3 residues: CSVDARGNEQFF. CDR3 nucleotides: TGCAGCGTTGATGCGCGAGGCAATGAGCAGTTCTTC.

The chain combines TRBV7-2 with TRBJ1-5; perhaps TRBD1 as D (5 bases). Germline V CDR1 and CDR2: SGHTA, FQGNSA. The CDR3 is 15 residues long. V was shortened by 5 bases and J by 0 bases, with 11 bases between the two germline ends. The CDR3 region has the DNA TGTGCCAGCAGCCCCAAGACAGTTAGCAATCAGCCCCAGCATTTT. This codes for CASSPKTVSNQPQHF.

The chain employs TRBV28 and TRBJ2-1; 9 positions agree with TRBD1. Germline-derived CDR1 and CDR2 are MDHEN and SYDVKM. The CDR3 spans 16 residues. V lost 3 bases and J lost 7; bases outside the gene matches: 10. CDR3 DNA: TGTGCCAGCAGTTTGTGTTTACAGGGGGCAAGGAATGAGCAGTTCTTC. It is translated as CASSLCLQGARNEQFF.

The V gene is TRBV28, the J gene TRBJ2-3; 13 bases are a match to TRBD2. This CDR3 has 15 residues. With 5 bases clipped from V and 6 bases from J, the junction kept 5 bases outside the gene matches. Germline-derived CDR1 and CDR2 are MDHEN and SYDVKM. The CDR3 loop reads CASSGLAGETDTQYF. Here the CDR3 DNA reads TGTGCCAGCAGTGGACTAGCGGGAGAAACGGATACGCAGTATTTT.

The rearrangement uses TRBV28 and TRBJ1-3; D is unresolved. Germline CDR1 reads MDHEN; CDR2 reads SYDVKM. This CDR3 contains 14 residues. Trimming stripped 8 bases from V and 0 bases from J, with 11 bases between. The CDR3 DNA reads TGTGCCAGCGGGGTCCCTGCCTCTGGAAACACCATATATTTT. The encoded protein is CASGVPASGNTIYF.

This clone appeared once. This chain joins TRBV20-1 and TRBJ2-7; no clear D. The ends were cut back, 0 bases at V and 12 bases at J, with 9 bases in the middle. The germline CDR1 and CDR2 sequences are DFQATT and SNEGSKA (reference sequence). The CDR3 covers 10 residues. The CDR3 DNA is TGCAGTGCTAGAGATCTCAGGCGGTACTTC. It yields the protein CSARDLRRYF.

The count of this clone is one. This rearrangement joins TRBV19 to TRBJ1-4, with D possibly matching TRBD1 (5 bases). CDR1 is LNHDA and CDR2 is SQIVND in the germline V gene (reference sequence). CDR3 length: 15 amino acids. V shed 5 bases and J shed 8 bases, with 18 bases lying between them. This chain's CDR3 is CASSPPGGPMEKLFF. The CDR3 DNA reads as TGTGCCAGTAGTCCCCCCGGGGGACCTATGGAAAAACTGTTTTTT.

J is TRBJ2-3 and V is TRBV27; 10 bases fit TRBD1. The V gene's germline CDR1 is MNHEY and CDR2 SMNVEV (reference sequence). V shed 5 bases, J shed 2 bases, and the junction held 13 bases outside the gene matches. The CDR3 runs to 18 residues. In DNA form, the CDR3 reads TGTGCCAGCAGTCTCCTCGAATCGGGACAGGGGCTCACAGATACGCAGTATTTT. Its translation: CASSLLESGQGLTDTQYF.

The rearrangement uses TRBV27 and TRBJ2-7; 11 nucleotides agree with TRBD1. The CDR3 extends over 16 amino acids. Germline assignment: CDR1 MNHEY and CDR2 SMNVEV (reference sequence). Losses at the gene ends were 4 bases for V and 2 bases for J; bases not matched to a gene: 7. CDR3 in amino acids: CASSSTRDRGTYEQYF. CDR3 nucleotides: TGTGCCAGCAGTTCAACCCGGGACAGGGGGACCTACGAGCAGTACTTC.